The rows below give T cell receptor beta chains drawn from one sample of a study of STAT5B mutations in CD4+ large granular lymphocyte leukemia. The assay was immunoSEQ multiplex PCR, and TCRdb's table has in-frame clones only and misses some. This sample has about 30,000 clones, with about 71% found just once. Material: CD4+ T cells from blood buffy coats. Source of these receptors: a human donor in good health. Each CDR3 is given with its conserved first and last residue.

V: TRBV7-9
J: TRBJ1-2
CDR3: CASSYQTGLGNYGYTF

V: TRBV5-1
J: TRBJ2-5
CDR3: CASSLGQGSVETQYF

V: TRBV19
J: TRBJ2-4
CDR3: CASSVRAAQNIQYF

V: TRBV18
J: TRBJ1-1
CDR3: CASSPNRGTEAFF

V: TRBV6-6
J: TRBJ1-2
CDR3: CASSGTALGGYTF

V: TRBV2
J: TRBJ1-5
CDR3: CASRGQPTYSNQPQHF

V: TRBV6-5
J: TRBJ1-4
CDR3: CATRTNEKLFF

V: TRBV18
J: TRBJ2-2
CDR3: CASSPGPGGLAGELFF

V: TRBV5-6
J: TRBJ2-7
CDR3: CASSDLALFGGEQYF

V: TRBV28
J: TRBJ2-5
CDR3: CASSPPGGETQYF

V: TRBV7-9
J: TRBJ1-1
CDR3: CASSLAGDMNTEAFF

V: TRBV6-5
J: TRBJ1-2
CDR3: CASSIRDRDYGYTF

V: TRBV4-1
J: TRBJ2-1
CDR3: CASSQDSSARGLAGDRYNEQFF

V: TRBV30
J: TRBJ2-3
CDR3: CAWSYEPGLTTDTQYF

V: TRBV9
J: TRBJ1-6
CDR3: CASSLRDRESPLHF

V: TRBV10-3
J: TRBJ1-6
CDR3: CAIRKDTFSYNSPLHF

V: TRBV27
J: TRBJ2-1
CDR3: CASIPGLGSSYNEQFF

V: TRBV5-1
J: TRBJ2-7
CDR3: CASRPGTSSSYEQYF

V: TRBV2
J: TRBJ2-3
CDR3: CASSRERVATDTQYF

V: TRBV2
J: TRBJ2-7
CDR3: CASGGTSGSYEQYF

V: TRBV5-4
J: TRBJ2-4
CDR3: CASSLSGGALNKNIQYF

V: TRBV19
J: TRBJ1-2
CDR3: CASSIDSGGIGYGYTF

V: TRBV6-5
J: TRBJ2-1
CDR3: CASSYSSGGHNEQFF

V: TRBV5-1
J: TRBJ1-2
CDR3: CASSLEPQGDNYGYTF

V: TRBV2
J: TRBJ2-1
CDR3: CASTENTGAAEQFF

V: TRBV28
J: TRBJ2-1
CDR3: CASSLGWQNEQFF

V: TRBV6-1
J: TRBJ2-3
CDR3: CASSEQSGGADTQYF

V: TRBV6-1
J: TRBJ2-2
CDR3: CASSVMVAGGAGTGELFF

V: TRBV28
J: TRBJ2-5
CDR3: CASSLSVRPGPKKEQYF

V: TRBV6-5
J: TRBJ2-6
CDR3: CASSEGGFGANVLTF

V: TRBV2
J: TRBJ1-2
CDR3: CASSVEGAHYGYTF

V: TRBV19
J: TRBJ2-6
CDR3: CASKSGGPSNSGANVLTF

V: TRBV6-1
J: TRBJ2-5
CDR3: CASSLRQGAPETQYF

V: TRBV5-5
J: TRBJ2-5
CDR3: CASSRGSQETQYF

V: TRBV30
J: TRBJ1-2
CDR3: CAWSVAGVNYGYTF

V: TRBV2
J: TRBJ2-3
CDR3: CASSDIRTSTDTQYF

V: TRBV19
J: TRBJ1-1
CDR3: CASSVDRVAEAFF

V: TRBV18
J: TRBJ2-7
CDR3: CASSPILAGGQGEQYF

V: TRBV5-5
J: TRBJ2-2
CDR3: CASSWGTASGTGELFF

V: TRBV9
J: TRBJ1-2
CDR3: CASSADPRGAGGYTF

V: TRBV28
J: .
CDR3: CASKDSYEQYF

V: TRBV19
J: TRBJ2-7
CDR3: CASSIGQGSSEQYF

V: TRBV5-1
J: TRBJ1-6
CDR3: CASREGNSPLHF

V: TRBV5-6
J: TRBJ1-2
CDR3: CASSAGTAVGQGGYTF

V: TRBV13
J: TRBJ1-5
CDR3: CASSLQGGFNQPQHF

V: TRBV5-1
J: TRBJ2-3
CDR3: CASSLGADTQYF

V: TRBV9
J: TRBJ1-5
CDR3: CASSEGGKGSNQPQHF

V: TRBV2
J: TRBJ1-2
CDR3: CATAGQGSGYTF

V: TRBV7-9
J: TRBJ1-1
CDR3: CASSLAQGPTAEAFF

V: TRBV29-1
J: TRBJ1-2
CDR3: CSVRTGTGEYGYTF

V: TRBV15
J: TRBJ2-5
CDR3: CASSTGFQETQYF

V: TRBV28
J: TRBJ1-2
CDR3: CASSFTHTGQGDGYTF

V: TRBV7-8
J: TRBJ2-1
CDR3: CASSLVGTGDFTEQFF

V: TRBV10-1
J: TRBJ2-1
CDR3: CASSATGGNEQFF